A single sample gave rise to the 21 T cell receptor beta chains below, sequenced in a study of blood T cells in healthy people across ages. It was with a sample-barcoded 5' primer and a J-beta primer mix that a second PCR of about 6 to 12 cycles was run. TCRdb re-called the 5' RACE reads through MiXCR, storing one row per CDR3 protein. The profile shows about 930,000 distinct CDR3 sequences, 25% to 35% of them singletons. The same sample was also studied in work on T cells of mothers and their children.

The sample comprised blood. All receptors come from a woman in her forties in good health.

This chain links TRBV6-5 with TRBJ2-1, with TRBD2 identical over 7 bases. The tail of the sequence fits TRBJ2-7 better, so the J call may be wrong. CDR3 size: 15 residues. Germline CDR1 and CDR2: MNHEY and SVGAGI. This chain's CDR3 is CASSYGEGPYNEQYF. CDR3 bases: TGTGCCAGCAGTTACGGGGAGGGCCCCTACAATGAGCAGTACTTC.

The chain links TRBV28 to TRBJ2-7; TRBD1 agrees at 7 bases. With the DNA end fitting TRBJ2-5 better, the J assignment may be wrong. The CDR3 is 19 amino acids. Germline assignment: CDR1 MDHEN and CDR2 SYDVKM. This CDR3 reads CASSLDFPGQSLFSETQYF. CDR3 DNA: TGTGCCAGCAGTTTAGACTTTCCGGGACAGAGCCTCTTTAGTGAGACCCAGTACTTC.

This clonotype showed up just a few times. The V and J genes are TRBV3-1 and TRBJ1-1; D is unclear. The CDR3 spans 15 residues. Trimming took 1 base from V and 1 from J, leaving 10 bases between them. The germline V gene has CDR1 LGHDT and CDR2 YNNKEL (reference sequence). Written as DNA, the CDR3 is TGTGCCAGCAGCCAAGTTACAGTAGGGAACACTGAAGCTTTCTTT. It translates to CASSQVTVGNTEAFF.

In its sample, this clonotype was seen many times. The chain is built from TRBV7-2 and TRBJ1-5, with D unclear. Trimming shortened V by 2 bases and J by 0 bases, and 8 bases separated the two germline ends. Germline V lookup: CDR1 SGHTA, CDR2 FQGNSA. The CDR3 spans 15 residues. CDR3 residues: CASSLYGDSNQPQHF. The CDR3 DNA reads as TGTGCCAGCAGCTTATACGGGGATAGCAATCAGCCCCAGCATTTT.

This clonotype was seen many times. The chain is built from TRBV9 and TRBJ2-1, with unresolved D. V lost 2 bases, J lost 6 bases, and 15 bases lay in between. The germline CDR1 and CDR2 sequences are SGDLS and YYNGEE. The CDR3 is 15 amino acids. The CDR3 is CASSVSSPVGNEQFF. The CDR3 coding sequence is TGTGCCAGCAGCGTGTCCTCCCCCGTAGGCAATGAGCAGTTCTTC.

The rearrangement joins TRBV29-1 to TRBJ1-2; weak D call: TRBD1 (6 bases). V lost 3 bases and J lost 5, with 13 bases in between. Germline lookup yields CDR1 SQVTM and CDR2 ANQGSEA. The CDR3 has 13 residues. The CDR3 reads CSVDRGTGYGYTF. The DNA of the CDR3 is TGCAGCGTTGACAGGGGTACTGGGTATGGCTACACCTTC.

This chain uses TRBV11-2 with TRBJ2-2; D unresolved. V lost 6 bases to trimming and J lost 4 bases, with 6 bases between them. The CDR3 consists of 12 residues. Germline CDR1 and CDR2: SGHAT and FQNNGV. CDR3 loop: CASRAATGELFF. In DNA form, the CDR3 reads TGTGCCAGCAGAGCTGCCACCGGGGAGCTGTTTTTT.

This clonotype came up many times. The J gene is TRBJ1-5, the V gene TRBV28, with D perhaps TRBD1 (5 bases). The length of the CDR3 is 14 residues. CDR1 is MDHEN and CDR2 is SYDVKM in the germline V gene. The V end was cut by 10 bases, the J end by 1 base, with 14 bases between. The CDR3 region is CATHRPPSNQPQHF. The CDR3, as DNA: TGTGCCACGCACAGGCCCCCGAGCAATCAGCCCCAGCATTTT. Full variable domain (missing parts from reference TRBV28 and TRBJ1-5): DVKVTQSSRYLVKRTGEKVFLECVQDMDHENMFWYRQDPGLGLRLIYFSYDVKMKEKGDIPEGYSVSREKKERFSLILESASTNQTSMYLCATHRPPSNQPQHFGDGTRLSIL.

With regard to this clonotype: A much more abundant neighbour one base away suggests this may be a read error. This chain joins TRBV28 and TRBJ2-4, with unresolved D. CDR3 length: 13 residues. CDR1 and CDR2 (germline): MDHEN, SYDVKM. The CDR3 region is CAGSFAPTNIQYF. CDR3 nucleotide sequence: TGTGCCGGCAGTTTTGCCCCCACAAACATTCAGTACTTC.

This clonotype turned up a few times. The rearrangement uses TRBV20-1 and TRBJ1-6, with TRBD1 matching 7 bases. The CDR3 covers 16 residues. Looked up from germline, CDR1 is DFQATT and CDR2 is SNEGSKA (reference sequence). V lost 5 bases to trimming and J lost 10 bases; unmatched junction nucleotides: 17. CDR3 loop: CSASQGGPGGNSPLHF. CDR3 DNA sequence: TGCAGTGCTTCCCAGGGCGGTCCAGGGGGAAACTCACCCCTCCACTTT.

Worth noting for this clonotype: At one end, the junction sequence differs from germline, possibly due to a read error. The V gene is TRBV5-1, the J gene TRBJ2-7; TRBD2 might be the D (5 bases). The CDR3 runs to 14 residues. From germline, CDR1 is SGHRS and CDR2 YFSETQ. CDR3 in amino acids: CAGSWRQLSYEQYF. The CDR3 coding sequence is TGCGCCGGCAGCTGGAGGCAGCTAAGTTACGAGCAGTACTTC.

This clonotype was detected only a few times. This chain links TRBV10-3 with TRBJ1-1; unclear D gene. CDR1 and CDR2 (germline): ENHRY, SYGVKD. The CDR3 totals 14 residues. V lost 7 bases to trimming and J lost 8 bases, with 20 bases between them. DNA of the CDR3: TGTGCCATCAACCCCGACCGGGCCCCCATAGAAGCTTTCTTT. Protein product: CAINPDRAPIEAFF.

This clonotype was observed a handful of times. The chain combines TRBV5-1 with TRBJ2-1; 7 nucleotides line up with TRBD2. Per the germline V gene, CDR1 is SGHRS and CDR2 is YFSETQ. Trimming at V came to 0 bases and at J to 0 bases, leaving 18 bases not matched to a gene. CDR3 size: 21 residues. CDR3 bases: TGCGCCAGCAGCTTGGGAGGGTATGCGACTAGCAAAACGGGCTCCTACAATGAGCAGTTCTTC. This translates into CASSLGGYATSKTGSYNEQFF.

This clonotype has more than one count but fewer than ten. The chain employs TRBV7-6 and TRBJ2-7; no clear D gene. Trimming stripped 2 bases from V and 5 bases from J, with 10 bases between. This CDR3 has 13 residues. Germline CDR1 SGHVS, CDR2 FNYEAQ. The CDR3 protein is CASSLQAYDEQYF. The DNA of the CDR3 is TGTGCCAGCAGCTTACAGGCGTACGACGAGCAGTACTTC. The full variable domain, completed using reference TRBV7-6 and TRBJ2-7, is GAGVSQSPRYKVTKRGQDVALRCDPISGHVSLYWYRQALGQGPEFLTYFNYEAQQDKSGLPNDRFSAERPEGSISTLTIQRTEQRDSAMYRCASSLQAYDEQYFGPGTRLTVT.

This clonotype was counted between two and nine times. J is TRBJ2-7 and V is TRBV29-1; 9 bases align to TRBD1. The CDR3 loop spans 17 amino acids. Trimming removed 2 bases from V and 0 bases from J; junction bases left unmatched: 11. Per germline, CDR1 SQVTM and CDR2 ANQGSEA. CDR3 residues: CSVEKILGDRVSYEQYF. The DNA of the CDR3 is TGCAGCGTTGAAAAAATCCTCGGGGACAGGGTCTCCTACGAGCAGTACTTC.

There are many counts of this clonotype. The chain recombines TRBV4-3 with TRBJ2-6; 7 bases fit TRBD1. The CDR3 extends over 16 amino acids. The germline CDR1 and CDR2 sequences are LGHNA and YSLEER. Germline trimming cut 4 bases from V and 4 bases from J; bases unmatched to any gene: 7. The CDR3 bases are TGCGCCAGCAGCCGAGATACAGGGGAGGGGGCCAACGTCCTGACTTTC. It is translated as CASSRDTGEGANVLTF.

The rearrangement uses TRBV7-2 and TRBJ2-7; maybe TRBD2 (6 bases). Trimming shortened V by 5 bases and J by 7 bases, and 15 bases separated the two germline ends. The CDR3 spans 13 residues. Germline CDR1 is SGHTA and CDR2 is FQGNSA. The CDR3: CASSLGTQGEQYF. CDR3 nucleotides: TGTGCCAGCAGCCTAGGGACTCAAGGGGAGCAGTACTTC.

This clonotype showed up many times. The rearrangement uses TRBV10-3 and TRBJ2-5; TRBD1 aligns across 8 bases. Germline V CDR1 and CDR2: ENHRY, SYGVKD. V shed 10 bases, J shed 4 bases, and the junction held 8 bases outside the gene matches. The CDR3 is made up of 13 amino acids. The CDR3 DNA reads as TGTGCCACTGGACAGGGAATAGGAGAGACCCAGTACTTC. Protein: CATGQGIGETQYF.

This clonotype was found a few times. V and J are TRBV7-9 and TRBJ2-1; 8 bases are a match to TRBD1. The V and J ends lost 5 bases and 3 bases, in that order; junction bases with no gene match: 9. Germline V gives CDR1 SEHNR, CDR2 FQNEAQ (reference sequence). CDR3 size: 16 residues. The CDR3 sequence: CASSPSTGVVYNEQFF. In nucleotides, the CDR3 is TGTGCCAGCAGCCCTTCGACAGGGGTCGTCTACAATGAGCAGTTCTTC. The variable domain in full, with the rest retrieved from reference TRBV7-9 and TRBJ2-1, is DTGVSQNPRHKITKRGQNVTFRCDPISEHNRLYWYRQTLGQGPEFLTYFQNEAQLEKSRLLSDRFSAERPKGSFSTLEIQRTEQGDSAMYLCASSPSTGVVYNEQFFGPGTRLTVL.

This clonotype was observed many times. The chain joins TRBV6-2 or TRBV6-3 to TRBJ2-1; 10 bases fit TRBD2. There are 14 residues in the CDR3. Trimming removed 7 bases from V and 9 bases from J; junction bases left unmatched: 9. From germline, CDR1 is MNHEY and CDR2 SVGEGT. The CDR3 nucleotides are TGTGCCAGCACCAAAGGGGCTAGCGGGAGTGAGCAGTTCTTC. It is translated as CASTKGASGSEQFF.

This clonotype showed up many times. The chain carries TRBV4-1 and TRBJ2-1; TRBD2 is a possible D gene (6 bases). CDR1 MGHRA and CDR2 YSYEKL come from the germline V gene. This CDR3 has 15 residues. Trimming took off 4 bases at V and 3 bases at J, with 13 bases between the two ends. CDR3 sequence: CASSPAETSYNEQFF. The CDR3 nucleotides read TGCGCCAGCAGCCCGGCTGAGACTAGCTACAATGAGCAGTTCTTC.